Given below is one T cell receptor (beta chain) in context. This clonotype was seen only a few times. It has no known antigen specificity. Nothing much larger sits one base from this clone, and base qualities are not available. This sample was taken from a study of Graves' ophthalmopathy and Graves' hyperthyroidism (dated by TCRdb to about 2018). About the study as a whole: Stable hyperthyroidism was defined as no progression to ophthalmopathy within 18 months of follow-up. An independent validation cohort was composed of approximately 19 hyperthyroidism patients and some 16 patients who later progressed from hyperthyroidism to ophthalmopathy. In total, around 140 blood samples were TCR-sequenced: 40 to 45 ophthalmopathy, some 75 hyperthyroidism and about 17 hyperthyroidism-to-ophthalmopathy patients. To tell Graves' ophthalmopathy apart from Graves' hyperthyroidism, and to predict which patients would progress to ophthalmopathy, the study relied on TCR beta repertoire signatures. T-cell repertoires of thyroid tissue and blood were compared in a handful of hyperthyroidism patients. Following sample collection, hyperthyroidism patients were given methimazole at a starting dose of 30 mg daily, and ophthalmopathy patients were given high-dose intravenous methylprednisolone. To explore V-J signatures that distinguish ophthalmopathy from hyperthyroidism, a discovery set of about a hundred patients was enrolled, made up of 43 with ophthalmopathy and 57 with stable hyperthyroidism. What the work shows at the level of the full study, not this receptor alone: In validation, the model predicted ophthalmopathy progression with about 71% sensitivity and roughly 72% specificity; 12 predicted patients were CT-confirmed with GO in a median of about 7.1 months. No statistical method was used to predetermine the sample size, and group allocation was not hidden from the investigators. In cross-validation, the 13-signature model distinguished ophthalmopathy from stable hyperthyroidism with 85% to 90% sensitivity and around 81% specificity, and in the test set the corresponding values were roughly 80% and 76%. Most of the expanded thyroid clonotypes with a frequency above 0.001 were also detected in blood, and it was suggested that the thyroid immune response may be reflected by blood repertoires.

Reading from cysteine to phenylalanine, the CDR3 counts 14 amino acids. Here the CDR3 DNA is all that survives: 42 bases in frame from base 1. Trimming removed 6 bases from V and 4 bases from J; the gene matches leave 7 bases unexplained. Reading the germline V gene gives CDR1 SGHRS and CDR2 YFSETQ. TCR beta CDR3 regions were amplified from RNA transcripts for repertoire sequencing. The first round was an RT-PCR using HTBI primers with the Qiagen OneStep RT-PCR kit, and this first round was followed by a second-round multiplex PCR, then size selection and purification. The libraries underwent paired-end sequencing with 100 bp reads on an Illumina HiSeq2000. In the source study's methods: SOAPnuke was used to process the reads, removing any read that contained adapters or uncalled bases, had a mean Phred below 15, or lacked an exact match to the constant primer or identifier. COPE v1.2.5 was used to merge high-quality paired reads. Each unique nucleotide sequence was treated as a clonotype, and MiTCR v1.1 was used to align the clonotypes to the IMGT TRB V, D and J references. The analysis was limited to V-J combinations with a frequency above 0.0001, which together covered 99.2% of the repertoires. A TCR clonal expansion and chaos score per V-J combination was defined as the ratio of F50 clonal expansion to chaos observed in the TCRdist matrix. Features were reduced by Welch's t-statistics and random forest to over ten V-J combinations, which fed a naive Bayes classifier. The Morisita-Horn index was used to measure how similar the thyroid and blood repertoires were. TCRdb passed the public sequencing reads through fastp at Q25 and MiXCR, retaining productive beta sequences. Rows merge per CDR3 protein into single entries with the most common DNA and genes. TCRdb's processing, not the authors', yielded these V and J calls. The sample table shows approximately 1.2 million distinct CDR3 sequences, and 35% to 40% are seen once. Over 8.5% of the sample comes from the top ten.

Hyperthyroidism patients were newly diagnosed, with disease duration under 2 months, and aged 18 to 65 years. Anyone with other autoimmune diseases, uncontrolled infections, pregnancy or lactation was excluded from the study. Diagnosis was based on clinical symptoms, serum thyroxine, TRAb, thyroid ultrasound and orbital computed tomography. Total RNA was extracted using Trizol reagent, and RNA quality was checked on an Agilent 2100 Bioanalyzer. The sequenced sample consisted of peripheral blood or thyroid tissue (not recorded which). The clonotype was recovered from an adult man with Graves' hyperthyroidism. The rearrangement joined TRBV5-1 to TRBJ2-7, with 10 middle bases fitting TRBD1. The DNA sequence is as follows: TGCGCCAGCAAAGGGGACAGGGGTTCGTACGAGCAGTACTTC. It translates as CASKGDRGSYEQYF.